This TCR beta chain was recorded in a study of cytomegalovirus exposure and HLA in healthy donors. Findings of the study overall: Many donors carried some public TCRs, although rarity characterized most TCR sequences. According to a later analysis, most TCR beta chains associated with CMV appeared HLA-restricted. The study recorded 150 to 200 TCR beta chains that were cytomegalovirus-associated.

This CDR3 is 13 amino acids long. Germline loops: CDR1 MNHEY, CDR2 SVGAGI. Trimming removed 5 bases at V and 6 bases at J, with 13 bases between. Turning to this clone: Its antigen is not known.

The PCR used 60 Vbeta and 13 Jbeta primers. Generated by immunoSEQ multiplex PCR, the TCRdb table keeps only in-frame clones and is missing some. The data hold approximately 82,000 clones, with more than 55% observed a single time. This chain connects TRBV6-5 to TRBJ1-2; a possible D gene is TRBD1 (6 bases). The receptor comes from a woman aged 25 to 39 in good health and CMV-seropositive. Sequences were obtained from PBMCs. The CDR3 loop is CASSRTGHHGYTF. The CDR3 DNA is TGTGCCAGCAGTAGGACGGGACACCATGGCTACACCTTC.